This TCR beta chain came from a study of CD4+ T cells in melanoma. Whole-study findings and limits: Neoantigen-specific CD4+ T cells in melanoma reportedly had diverse differentiation states. A reported correlation linked neoantigen-specific CD4+ T cells to CD8+, macrophage and B cell function.

The trim removed 4 bases at V and 5 bases at J, leaving 8 bases unmatched. The CDR3 sequence is 15 residues long. Germline lookup yields CDR1 SGHAT and CDR2 FQNNGV. Worth noting for this clone: Its target is not known.

Sequencing used immunoSEQ multiplex PCR; TCRdb keeps in-frame clones, though not all of them. The sample shows fewer than 150,000 clones, 80% to 95% of them seen only once. The V and J genes are TRBV11-2 and TRBJ2-3; 8 bases agree with TRBD2. The sequence came from a human donor with melanoma. As DNA, the CDR3 is TGTGCCAGCAGCTATACGGGGGGGCGGGGAGATACGCAGTATTTT. Encoded protein: CASSYTGGRGDTQYF.